These 6 T cell receptor beta chains came from one sample sequenced in a study of human T cells and chemical hapten exposure. MiXCR, applied by TCRdb to the RACE reads, yields one record per CDR3 protein. This sample yields approximately 40,000 distinct CDR3 sequences, of which around 3.2% are seen a single time; roughly 7.3% belongs to the top ten. Regarding time point: patch test 2, 6 weeks after DPC sensitization. This sample's treatment: therapeutic diphenylcyclopropenone sensitization with weekly scalp DPC. The material sequenced was whole blood, taken in connection with sensitization to the hapten diphenylcyclopropenone (DPC). Receptor source: a man aged 40-50 years with alopecia areata. Some clones in this sample may be carry-over from other donors' samples.

In its sample, this clonotype was seen many times. V gene TRBV27 combines with J gene TRBJ1-5, with D perhaps matching TRBD1 (5 bases). Germline-derived CDR1 and CDR2 are MNHEY and SMNVEV (reference sequence). Trimming removed 5 bases at V and 2 bases at J, with 10 bases between. The CDR3 consists of 14 residues. CDR3 coding DNA: TGTGCCAGCAGTCCAGGGACCGGCAATCAGCCCCAGCATTTT. It encodes CASSPGTGNQPQHF.

The table lists this clonotype with many counts. V gene TRBV7-9 combines with J gene TRBJ2-7; 10 bases are shared with TRBD2. This CDR3 comprises 15 residues. Germline CDR1 and CDR2: SEHNR and FQNEAQ (reference sequence). V lost 5 bases to trimming and J lost 4 bases; unmatched junction nucleotides: 8. CDR3 bases: TGTGCCAGCAGCCCAAGCGGGACTAGCGTTTACGAGCAGTACTTC. Translating gives CASSPSGTSVYEQYF.

This clonotype has at least ten counts. The chain couples TRBV5-1 to TRBJ2-5; TRBD2 aligns across 14 bases. CDR3 length: 16 residues. The J segment lost 5 bases and the V segment lost 4 bases, leaving 7 bases of the junction unmatched. Per the germline V gene, CDR1 is SGHRS and CDR2 is YFSETQ. The CDR3 loop is CASSPGLAGERETQYF. CDR3 DNA sequence: TGCGCCAGCAGCCCGGGACTAGCGGGAGAACGGGAGACCCAGTACTTC.

In its sample, this clonotype was seen a few times. Here the CDR3 reads CSARDLGGLALYNEQFF. The CDR3 DNA reads TGCAGTGCTAGAGATCTGGGGGGACTAGCGCTCTACAATGAGCAGTTCTTC. The chain is built from TRBV20-1 and TRBJ2-1; 10 positions agree with TRBD2. Unmatched junction bases numbered 8, after V lost 0 bases and J lost 3 bases. The V gene's germline CDR1 is DFQATT and CDR2 SNEGSKA (reference sequence). CDR3 size: 17 residues.

In this sample, this clonotype turned up many times. V and J are TRBV12-3 or TRBV12-4 and TRBJ1-4; no clear D. Trimming left V 6 bases short and J 8 bases short, with 10 bases between. This CDR3 has 12 residues. The CDR3 DNA reads as TGTGCCAGCAGAGAAGAGCAAGAAAAACTGTTTTTT. It translates to CASREEQEKLFF.

There are many counts of this clonotype. The chain joins TRBV7-2 to TRBJ2-4, with D hard to call. CDR1 SGHTA and CDR2 FQGNSA come from the germline V gene. The CDR3 runs 18 residues. V was shortened by 5 bases and J by 0 bases, with 20 bases between the two germline ends. In DNA, the CDR3 is TGTGCCAGCAGCACTAAGAAGGCAGGAGCCTTAGCCAAAAACATTCAGTACTTC. Its protein product is CASSTKKAGALAKNIQYF.